The following is a T cell receptor beta chain sequence with its context. The sample belongs to a study of PD-L1 blockade in urothelial cancer. Study information: As for prior chemotherapy regimens, patients had received 0 to 3.

Germline CDR1 reads MNHGY; CDR2 reads SAAAGT. Trimming stripped 5 bases from V and 2 bases from J, with 11 bases between. This CDR3 contains 14 residues. Housekeeping gene counts estimated usable DNA in FFPE tumors. This table comes from immunoSEQ multiplex PCR, and its TCRdb copy is limited to in-frame clones, with some not included. Seen here are 2,000 or so clones, approximately 34% observed once, and the top ten hold approximately 9.9%. The TCR was taken from a man between 45 and 60 years old with urothelial cancer. The V gene is TRBV6-8, the J gene TRBJ2-3; no clear D gene. Sequences were derived from tumor tissue, sampled before atezolizumab (anti-PD-L1) treatment. DNA for the CDR3: TGTGCCAGCAGTATCGGTAGGCCCACAGATACGCAGTATTTT. It translates to CASSIGRPTDTQYF.